A selection of T cell receptor beta chains follows, all from one sample in a study of T cell changes during pregnancy in multiple sclerosis. Clones were sequenced by immunoSEQ multiplex PCR, and TCRdb holds only the in-frame ones, with some missing. This table has some 49,000 clones, roughly 92% appearing once. Sequencing was performed on CD4+ T cells from peripheral blood mononuclear cells, taken in the second trimester of pregnancy. These receptors came from a female donor in good health, enrolled as a control in a pregnancy study. Both conserved end residues are part of each CDR3. The D gene is left open where the match is weak. Clone size appears in some rows only: once, few, many, or a class for an expanded clone.

CDR3 protein | CDR3 DNA | D gene | J gene | V gene | clone size
CASSQEGLAGREQFF | TGCGCCAGCAGCCAAGAGGGACTAGCGGGCCGAGAGCAGTTCTTC | TRBD2 | TRBJ2-1 | TRBV4-3 | .
CASSLSNPGNTIYF | TGTGCCAGCAGCTTATCAAATCCTGGAAACACCATATATTTT | . | TRBJ1-3 | TRBV7-9 | .
CASSIQTGGLGEQYF | TGCGCCAGCAGCATCCAGACAGGGGGCTTGGGCGAGCAGTACTTC | TRBD1 | TRBJ2-7 | TRBV4-1 | .
CASSPFSPTYEQYF | TGTGCCAGCAGCCCCTTTAGCCCAACCTACGAGCAGTACTTC | . | TRBJ2-7 | TRBV14 | .
CASWGQDYGYTF | TGCGCCAGCTGGGGGCAGGACTATGGCTACACCTTC | . | TRBJ1-2 | TRBV5-1 | .
CAISELPSSYEQYF | TGTGCCATCAGTGAACTTCCGAGCTCCTACGAGCAGTACTTC | . | TRBJ2-7 | TRBV10-3 | .
CASSESVSGNTIYF | TGTGCCAGCAGTGAATCGGTTTCTGGAAACACCATATATTTT | . | TRBJ1-3 | TRBV6-1 | .
CASSSGTATSTDTQYF | TGCGCCAGCAGCTCCGGTACGGCGACTAGCACAGATACGCAGTATTTT | . | TRBJ2-3 | TRBV5-1 | .
CASSPRLGSAETQYF | TGTGCCAGCAGCCCCCGACTAGGGAGTGCTGAGACCCAGTACTTC | . | TRBJ2-5 | TRBV7-9 | .
CASSPTRTGGGYTF | TGTGCCAGCAGTCCGACTAGGACAGGGGGCGGCTACACCTTC | TRBD1 | TRBJ1-2 | TRBV2 | .
CASTRRVRADSYNEQFF | TGTGCCAGCACCCGGAGGGTTCGGGCCGACTCCTACAATGAGCAGTTCTTC | . | TRBJ2-1 | TRBV11-2 | .
CASSTTGQETQYF | TGCGCCAGCAGCACTACAGGGCAAGAGACCCAGTACTTC | . | TRBJ2-5 | TRBV4-1 | .
CASSSPYRTDTVNTEAFF | TGTGCCAGCAGCTCACCTTACCGGACAGACACGGTGAACACTGAAGCTTTCTTT | . | TRBJ1-1 | TRBV13 | .
CASSQGPRGGASYEQYF | TGTGCCAGCAGCCAAGGTCCTCGAGGAGGGGCCTCCTACGAGCAGTACTTC | . | TRBJ2-7 | TRBV4-2 | .
CASSQGKQGLPEAFF | TGCGCCAGCAGCCAAGGAAAACAGGGGCTCCCTGAAGCTTTCTTT | TRBD1 | TRBJ1-1 | TRBV4-3 | few
CASSVFPGTNYGYTF | TGTGCCAGCAGCGTATTTCCAGGCACGAACTATGGCTACACCTTC | . | TRBJ1-2 | TRBV9 | .
CASSLEQGWETQYF | TGTGCCAGCAGCTTGGAACAGGGTTGGGAGACCCAGTACTTC | . | TRBJ2-5 | TRBV5-4 | once
CASSLVPEPGNTIYF | TGTGCCAGCAGCTTAGTCCCAGAACCTGGAAACACCATATATTTT | . | TRBJ1-3 | TRBV7-2 | once
CAWSVGLYGYTF | TGTGCCTGGAGTGTGGGCCTCTATGGCTACACCTTC | . | TRBJ1-2 | TRBV30 | .
CAWSAQQGYGYTF | TGTGCCTGGAGTGCACAACAGGGCTATGGCTACACCTTC | . | TRBJ1-2 | TRBV30 | .
CASTGQGARQPQHF | TGTGCCAGCACGGGACAGGGGGCGCGACAGCCCCAGCATTTT | TRBD1 | TRBJ1-5 | TRBV2 | .
CAISESTQRGRGYTF | TGTGCCATCAGTGAGTCGACTCAAAGGGGGCGAGGCTACACCTTC | TRBD1 | TRBJ1-2 | TRBV10-3 | .
CATSRDDRGSYEQYF | TGTGCCACCAGCAGAGATGACAGGGGATCTTACGAGCAGTACTTC | TRBD1 | TRBJ2-7 | TRBV15 | once
CAWSQKTTQRTDTQYF | TGTGCCTGGAGTCAGAAGACTACCCAACGCACAGATACGCAGTATTTT | . | TRBJ2-3 | TRBV30 | once
CASSPRERETQYF | TGTGCCAGCAGCCCGCGGGAACGAGAGACCCAGTACTTC | . | TRBJ2-5 | TRBV11-2 | .
CARTVPATDTQYF | TGTGCTCGTACTGTCCCCGCCACAGATACGCAGTATTTT | . | TRBJ2-3 | TRBV30 | .
CASSSTPPGFENTIYF | TGTGCCAGCAGCTCCACCCCCCCAGGGTTCGAAAACACCATATATTTT | . | TRBJ1-3 | TRBV11-3 | .